This entry describes one T cell receptor (beta chain). Its antigen is not known. These data are taken from a study of OX40 agonist ivuxolimab in advanced cancers. Across the whole study: The study gave patients intravenous ivuxolimab at 0.01 to 10 mg/kg every 2 weeks.

Study outcomes and limitations: At 0.1 to 3.0 mg/kg, CD4+ and CD8+ blood T cells expanded clonally by week 6. On average, CD8+ T cells had more expanded clones than CD4+.

CDR3 length: 15 amino acids. J was trimmed by 4 bases and V by 3 bases; bases with no gene match: 7. Germline-derived CDR1 and CDR2 are SGHRS and YFSETQ. Sequencing used immunoSEQ multiplex PCR; TCRdb keeps in-frame clones, though not all of them. The table records about 68,000 clones, 85% of them present only once. The cohort excluded patients with autoimmune disease history or systemic immunosuppression. Sequenced here: CD4+ or CD8+ T cells sorted from blood, sampled in a trial of the OX40 agonist ivuxolimab. The TCR was taken from an adult with an advanced solid tumor such as melanoma, head and neck, liver or kidney cancer. This chain joins TRBV5-1 and TRBJ2-5, with 9 bases matching TRBD1. CDR3 residues: CASSSGQGWGETQYF. In DNA, the CDR3 is TGCGCCAGCAGCTCCGGACAGGGGTGGGGAGAGACCCAGTACTTC.